This entry describes one TCR beta chain. This clone came up once. Its antigen target is currently unknown. Base qualities are not provided; no much larger clone lies one nucleotide away. This sample was included in a study of blood T cell repertoires in COVID-19 (dated by TCRdb to about 2020). Background on the whole study: Samples covering the acute and convalescent phases of COVID-19 were provided by collaborators in the United States, Italy and Spain. The material from the prospective study consisted of cDNA or gDNA derived from T cells, B-cell-depleted T cells, or PBMCs. The dataset comprised deeply sampled blood TCRbeta repertoires from subjects exposed to, actively infected with, or recovered from COVID-19. A freely available public database, intended as a resource for researchers studying the immune response to SARS-CoV-2, is where the repertoires were released. The samples were drawn from the first 160 participants of the ongoing ImmuneRACE study and from over 950 subjects provided by 6 global collaborators. A de-identified subject ID, COVID-19 status, age in years and sex were almost always included in the sample metadata. Where HLA class I and class II types were available, the types were taken from metadata supplied by the sample provider, not from assay-based typing. The paper's findings and limits, for the study overall: How much clinical and demographic metadata was included differed by source and by participant, and the metadata was provided uncurated.

V is reduced by 0 bases and J by 4 bases, leaving a spacing of 11 bases between them. From the germline V gene, CDR1 is SGDLS and CDR2 is YYNGEE. Spanning cysteine to phenylalanine, the CDR3 consists of 15 amino acids. The DNA shown is the 45-base CDR3, in frame from base 1. Each collaborating institution followed its own protocols to collect whole blood in K2EDTA tubes. For TCRbeta analysis, collaborator samples were shipped as frozen whole blood, as isolated PBMCs, or as DNA extracted from either sample type. TCRbeta CDR3 regions were amplified from genomic DNA by means of the immunoSEQ Assay, a bias-controlled multiplex PCR. The paper's data handling went like this. Within the assay, amplification of reference gene primers was used to estimate how many nucleated cells each sample contained. To quantify the absolute abundance of each unique TCRbeta CDR3 rearrangement, sequence reads were collapsed and filtered. Productive Simpson clonality was computed per sample as the square root of Simpson's diversity index over productive rearrangements. Drawn from immuneACCESS, this table holds only the in-frame rearrangements with V and J called that TCRdb kept. Clones are partly lost; checked studies trace under half to an unresolved V gene and leave the rest unexplained. V and J calls plus clone size are reproduced from that table; the DNA served to infer D and trimming. Counted in this sample were roughly 130,000 clones; over 85% of them appeared once. Under 4.5% of the sample comes from the top ten.

The chain was built from TRBV9 and TRBJ2-1, and TRBD1 may be the D gene, going by 6 matching bases. The sample comprised peripheral blood. The sequence was collected from a man aged 45-60 years with active COVID-19. The CDR3 is CASSVEWGLYNEQFF. Read as DNA, the sequence is TGTGCCAGCAGCGTAGAGTGGGGGCTGTACAATGAGCAGTTCTTC.